The 29 T cell receptor beta chains given below trace back to one sample, sequenced in a study of beta chain features in type 1 diabetes. Expressed TCRB transcripts were sequenced because the isolated RNA had all been reverse transcribed beforehand. Some clones are missing from TCRdb's copy, which holds only in-frame ones; the method was immunoSEQ multiplex PCR. The data show about 620,000 clones, roughly a sixth seen once. Sample: naive CD4+ T cells from blood. Receptors were obtained from a man younger than 30 in good health.

The V and J genes are TRBV6-5 and TRBJ2-1; D call uncertain. CDR1 is MNHEY and CDR2 is SVGAGI in the germline V gene. The V end lost 7 bases, the J end lost 4 bases, and 11 bases lay between the germline ends. This CDR3 has 13 residues. Written as DNA, the CDR3 is TGTGCCAGCATGAGGAGTGTATACAATGAGCAGTTCTTC. Translation: CASMRSVYNEQFF.

The chain carries TRBV9 and TRBJ1-1, with D maybe TRBD1 (5 bases). V was cut by 0 bases and J by 8 bases, with 11 bases left in between. The CDR3 covers 13 residues. The germline CDR1 and CDR2 sequences are SGDLS and YYNGEE. CDR3: CASSVAATAEAFF. The CDR3 DNA reads TGTGCCAGCAGCGTAGCAGCGACAGCCGAAGCTTTCTTT.

V and J are TRBV5-6 and TRBJ1-2; no firm D call. Trimming stripped 0 bases from V and 0 bases from J, with 12 bases between. The CDR3 is 16 amino acids. Germline CDR1 reads SGHDT; CDR2 reads YYEEEE. The CDR3 nucleotides are TGTGCCAGCAGCTTGGTTTCCGGACGGGCTAACTATGGCTACACCTTC. It is translated as CASSLVSGRANYGYTF.

This clone has more than one count but fewer than ten. The chain joins TRBV4-2 to TRBJ2-3; TRBD1 might be the D (6 bases). Germline lookup yields CDR1 LGHNA and CDR2 YNFKEQ. The CDR3 has 18 amino acids. With 0 bases removed from V and 2 bases from J, the gap between germline ends came to 18 bases. The CDR3 is CASSQDVFSQGPTDTQYF. CDR3 DNA: TGTGCCAGCAGCCAAGACGTCTTCTCGCAGGGGCCCACAGATACGCAGTATTTT.

The gene calls are TRBV7-2 and TRBJ2-3; 9 bases agree with TRBD1. CDR3 length equals 17 residues. Germline V CDR1 and CDR2: SGHTA, FQGNSA. Trimming took 5 bases from V and 0 from J; bases not matched to a gene: 9. In DNA, the CDR3 is TGTGCCAGCAGCCCGTACTACAGGGGGCGTAGCACAGATACGCAGTATTTT. This encodes CASSPYYRGRSTDTQYF.

This clone showed up many times. Distinct nucleotide sequences in the sample also encode this CDR3. The chain carries TRBV5-1 and TRBJ2-1, with no clear D. V lost 0 bases to trimming and J lost 0 bases, with 7 bases between them. Germline V gives CDR1 SGHRS, CDR2 YFSETQ. CDR3 length: 15 residues. The CDR3 sequence is CASSLGQSSYNEQFF. In DNA, the CDR3 is TGCGCCAGCAGCTTGGGCCAGAGCTCCTACAATGAGCAGTTCTTC.

The gene calls are TRBV11-2 and TRBJ2-2, with D uncertain. The CDR3 consists of 13 residues. Between the trimmed V and J ends, which lost 3 bases and 3 bases, there was a span of 5 bases. The germline CDR1 and CDR2 sequences are SGHAT and FQNNGV. CDR3 DNA: TGTGCCAGCAGCTTGATTGACACCGGGGAGCTGTTTTTT. This sequence encodes CASSLIDTGELFF.

The chain uses TRBV4-3 and TRBJ2-2, with 15 bases lining up with TRBD2. The CDR3 spans 19 residues. With 3 bases clipped from V and 4 bases from J, the junction kept 9 bases outside the gene matches. Per germline, CDR1 LGHNA and CDR2 YSLEER. The CDR3 spells CASSHSPGLAGGGTGELFF. In DNA, the CDR3 is TGCGCCAGCAGCCATTCTCCGGGACTAGCGGGAGGTGGCACCGGGGAGCTGTTTTTT.

The chain links TRBV5-1 to TRBJ1-1; D gene unclear. V lost 3 bases and J lost 4, with 16 bases in between. CDR1 and CDR2 (germline): SGHRS, YFSETQ. CDR3 length: 15 amino acids. CDR3 sequence reads: CASSYIEGIGTEAFF. CDR3 nucleotide sequence: TGCGCCAGCAGCTACATCGAGGGTATTGGCACTGAAGCTTTCTTT.

CDR3 in DNA: TGTGCCAGCAGCGTAGGACTAGCGGGAGGGCTAAGGGAGACCCAGTACTTC. This translates into CASSVGLAGGLRETQYF. The chain combines TRBV9 with TRBJ2-5; TRBD2 aligns across 14 bases. This CDR3 comprises 17 residues. The V gene's germline CDR1 is SGDLS and CDR2 YYNGEE. Germline trimming cut 0 bases from V and 5 bases from J; bases unmatched to any gene: 6.

Note on this clone: Different DNA sequences within this sample yield the same CDR3. V and J are TRBV5-1 and TRBJ2-7, with D perhaps matching TRBD1 (5 bases). Germline values: CDR1 SGHRS, CDR2 YFSETQ. This CDR3 region has 13 residues. Trimming pared 1 base from V and 2 bases from J, leaving 7 bases between. As DNA, the CDR3 is TGCGCCAGCAGCTTGACAGGACCCTACGAGCAGTACTTC. It encodes CASSLTGPYEQYF.

This clone was observed a few times. This chain links TRBV21-1 with TRBJ2-7; TRBD2 is the table's D call and was not checked against the DNA. TRBV21-1 is deemed a pseudogene. The CDR3 sequence is 14 residues long. The CDR3 DNA reads as TGTGCCAGCAGCAAAGTTAGCGGGAGGCAGGAGCAGTACTTC. Translated: CASSKVSGRQEQYF.

This clone occurred a few times. This chain joins TRBV25-1 and TRBJ2-5, with D hard to call. This CDR3 spans 11 amino acids. Trimming stripped 2 bases from V and 6 bases from J, with 4 bases between. The germline CDR1 and CDR2 sequences are MGHDK and SYGVNS. The CDR3 bases are TGTGCCAGCAGTGAAAGACAGACCCAGTACTTC. Translated: CASSERQTQYF.

As for this clone: At the DNA level, this CDR3 is encoded by other sequences in the same sample as well. The chain carries TRBV5-1 and TRBJ1-5, with D unclear. The germline gives CDR1 SGHRS, CDR2 YFSETQ. V gave up 1 base and J gave up 0 bases, with 8 bases separating them. CDR3 size: 15 residues. CDR3 region: CASSLRGDSNQPQHF. In nucleotides, the CDR3 is TGCGCCAGCAGCTTGAGAGGCGATAGCAATCAGCCCCAGCATTTT.

This clone was recorded a few times. The chain has TRBV4-3 and TRBJ2-4; either TRBD1 or TRBD2 may fit D (7 bases each). The germline V gene has CDR1 LGHNA and CDR2 YSLEER. Trimming removed 0 bases from V and 3 bases from J, with 24 bases in between. The CDR3 length is 20 residues. The CDR3 is CASSQEAQGGAAVGKNIQYF. CDR3 bases: TGCGCCAGCAGCCAAGAGGCCCAGGGGGGGGCTGCGGTTGGCAAAAACATTCAGTACTTC.

This clone was seen more than once but under ten times. This chain links TRBV7-6 with TRBJ2-7, with 14 bases that match TRBD2. The CDR3 extends over 15 amino acids. Germline V gene sequence: CDR1 SGHVS, CDR2 FNYEAQ. Unmatched junction bases numbered 0, after V lost 0 bases and J lost 5 bases. This chain's CDR3 is CASSLAGLAGDEQYF. CDR3 sequence (DNA): TGTGCCAGCAGCTTAGCGGGACTAGCGGGAGACGAGCAGTACTTC.

The chain joins TRBV7-9 to TRBJ2-3; D is possibly TRBD1 or TRBD2 (5 bases each). The germline V gene has CDR1 SEHNR and CDR2 FQNEAQ (reference sequence). The CDR3 loop spans 15 amino acids. Trimming shortened V by 1 base and J by 1 base, and 9 bases separated the two germline ends. The CDR3 loop reads CASSLVGVRTDTQYF. In DNA, the CDR3 is TGTGCCAGCAGCTTAGTGGGGGTCCGCACAGATACGCAGTATTTT.

Only a few counts were recorded for this clone. This rearrangement joins TRBV19 to TRBJ2-7; TRBD1 matches 7 bases. The CDR3 sequence is 15 residues long. Trimming removed 5 bases from V and 0 bases from J; junction bases left unmatched: 7. Germline CDR1 reads LNHDA; CDR2 reads SQIVND (reference sequence). The CDR3 bases are TGTGCCAGTAGTTCCGGGACAGAGGGCTCCTACGAGCAGTACTTC. It is translated as CASSSGTEGSYEQYF.

On this clone: The same CDR3 also results from other DNA sequences found in this sample. CDR3 region: CASSYGGSGNTIYF. As DNA, the CDR3 is TGTGCCAGCAGTTACGGAGGTTCGGGAAACACCATATATTTT. The chain combines TRBV6-5 with TRBJ1-3; no firm D call. Trimming shortened V by 2 bases and J by 4 bases, and 9 bases separated the two germline ends. The CDR3 runs to 14 residues. Germline V CDR1 and CDR2: MNHEY, SVGAGI.

This clone was seen a few times. The chain uses TRBV11-2 and TRBJ2-5, with D possibly called TRBD1 or TRBD2 (5 bases each). CDR1 and CDR2 from the germline V gene are SGHAT and FQNNGV. This CDR3 has 15 residues. V was clipped by 6 bases and J by 0 bases, with 14 bases between them. This CDR3 is CASRRPGRHQETQYF. CDR3 nucleotides: TGTGCCAGCAGACGTCCGGGACGGCACCAAGAGACCCAGTACTTC.

The chain is built from TRBV19 and TRBJ1-5; a weak D match, TRBD1 (6 bases). With 0 bases removed from V and 9 bases from J, the gap between germline ends came to 27 bases. The CDR3 sequence is 19 residues long. Germline CDR1 and CDR2: LNHDA and SQIVND (reference sequence). This chain's CDR3 is CASSIDRVGQGIRTAPQHF. The CDR3 coding sequence is TGTGCCAGTAGTATAGATCGAGTAGGGCAGGGGATACGCACAGCGCCCCAGCATTTT.

This clone was found a few times. V usage is TRBV14 and J usage is TRBJ1-1; D unresolved. V was pared by 0 bases and J by 4 bases, with 6 bases between. This CDR3 is 13 amino acids long. From germline, CDR1 is SGHDN and CDR2 FVKESK. DNA for the CDR3: TGTGCCAGCAGCCAAGAACGGCGCACTGAAGCTTTCTTT. Translated, it gives CASSQERRTEAFF.

This chain joins TRBV28 and TRBJ2-3; 8 bases align to TRBD1. This CDR3 is 14 amino acids long. V lost 4 bases to trimming and J lost 5 bases; unmatched junction nucleotides: 5. Germline CDR1 is MDHEN and CDR2 is SYDVKM. CDR3 protein: CASSSRGQGDTQYF. The CDR3 coding sequence is TGTGCCAGCAGTTCCAGGGGGCAGGGAGATACGCAGTATTTT.

This clone was observed a few times. This rearrangement joins TRBV5-1 to TRBJ2-1, with D perhaps given as TRBD1 or TRBD2 (5 bases each). The CDR3 has 15 amino acids. From germline, CDR1 is SGHRS and CDR2 YFSETQ. Trimming removed 0 bases from V and 6 bases from J, with 13 bases in between. The CDR3 nucleotides read TGCGCCAGCAGCTTGGACACGGGACGTCGCAATGAGCAGTTCTTC. This gives the protein CASSLDTGRRNEQFF.

This clone was counted a few times. The DNA of the CDR3 is TGTGCCAGCAGCTTAAACTCGGGAGAGCGGGGCTACACCTTC. Protein sequence: CASSLNSGERGYTF. The V gene is TRBV7-3, the J gene TRBJ1-2; D is unclear. The germline gives CDR1 SGHTA, CDR2 FQGTGA. The CDR3 totals 14 residues. V lost 1 base to trimming and J lost 8 bases, with 14 bases between them.

J is TRBJ2-3 and V is TRBV10-3, with a tentative D call TRBD2 (6 bases). Germline CDR1 ENHRY, CDR2 SYGVKD. The CDR3 length is 13 residues. Trimming pared 9 bases from V and 0 bases from J, leaving 10 bases between. CDR3 nucleotide sequence: TGTGCCATTACGGGGGAGAGCACAGATACGCAGTATTTT. Translation: CAITGESTDTQYF.

This clone has a handful of counts. The CDR3 coding sequence is TGTGCCATCAACGCAGGCTACAATGAGCAGTTCTTC. Encoded protein: CAINAGYNEQFF. V gene TRBV10-3 combines with J gene TRBJ2-1; D gene unclear. The CDR3 sequence is 12 residues long. Germline-derived CDR1 and CDR2 are ENHRY and SYGVKD. Trimming took off 7 bases at V and 3 bases at J, with 7 bases between the two ends.

This chain connects TRBV9 to TRBJ2-5; no clear D. This CDR3 is built from 14 residues. V lost 1 base to trimming and J lost 1 base, with 8 bases between them. Germline V lookup: CDR1 SGDLS, CDR2 YYNGEE. In DNA form, the CDR3 reads TGTGCCAGCAGCGTATCTGAGACCCAAGAGACCCAGTACTTC. The encoded protein is CASSVSETQETQYF.

The chain couples TRBV5-1 to TRBJ2-7, with TRBD1 matching over 11 bases. CDR3 size: 16 residues. CDR1 and CDR2 (germline): SGHRS, YFSETQ. V lost 2 bases, J lost 3 bases, and 7 bases stayed unmatched. The CDR3 protein is CASSFPPGTGGYEQYF. The CDR3 DNA is TGCGCCAGCAGCTTCCCTCCGGGGACAGGGGGCTACGAGCAGTACTTC.